This T cell receptor beta chain emerged from a study of neurological immune-mediated disorders. This clonotype was detected ten times or more. The CDR3 runs 14 residues. The junction had 9 bases not matched to a gene; V was cut back by 5 bases and J by 12 bases. MiXCR, run by TCRdb on the 5' RACE reads, gives a single entry per CDR3 protein. The sample holds roughly 62,000 distinct CDR3 sequences, roughly 2.5% seen once. Material: PBMCs. The chain couples TRBV12-3 or TRBV12-4 to TRBJ2-1; TRBD1 agrees at 11 bases. The TCR was taken from a man aged 45 to 65 with multiple sclerosis. The CDR3 coding sequence is TGTGCCAGCAGTCCGCCGGGACAGGGGGTGTTGCAGTTCTTC. Protein: CASSPPGQGVLQFF.